Given below is one T cell receptor (beta chain) in context. Its cognate antigen is unknown. Cultured CD4+ T cell DNA was sequenced using the Oncomine TCR Beta short-read assay. TCRdb reanalysed the PCR reads using MiXCR and keeps one entry per CDR3 protein. The sample shows tens of thousands of distinct CDR3 sequences, 67% of them seen only once. The sample is drawn from a study of vaccination and CD4 T cells after COVID-19. Study-wide context: Cells were stimulated with overlapping spike peptides from SARS-CoV-2, HCoV-NL63, HCoV-OC43 and HCoV-229E.

CDR3 size: 16 residues. Treatment defined: approximately 10-day PBMC culture with coronavirus spike peptide pools or control peptides (ViraFEST assay). ViraFEST used peptide pools to expand antigen-specific T cells, then sequenced TCRs. The genes are TRBV21-1 and TRBJ2-2; the table's D gene call, TRBD1, was not cross checked with the DNA. TRBV21-1 has pseudogene status. Source: CD4+ T cells from blood, cultured in vitro, taken after SARS-CoV-2 vaccination. The clonotype was recovered from a human donor who received a COVID-19 vaccine. In DNA form, the CDR3 reads TGTGCCAGCAGCAAAGAGATAGGGGGATACACCGGGGAGCTGTTTTTT. Translated, it gives CASSKEIGGYTGELFF.